This T cell receptor beta chain emerged from a study of regulatory T cells in long-lasting Graves disease. Study results and caveats: Persistent Graves' patients showed less TCR diversity than newly diagnosed ones.

Stated time point: newly diagnosed GD, antithyroid drugs for less than 3 months. The TCR library was made from RNA that had been extracted from PBMCs in TRIzol. At least ten counts were recorded for this clonotype. Its specificity is unknown. CDR1 and CDR2 (germline): SEHNR, FQNEAQ (reference sequence). The CDR3 spans 16 residues. J was trimmed by 10 bases and V by 1 base; bases with no gene match: 12. The TCR beta library used iRepertoire HTBI primers with Arm-PCR amplification of CDR3. TCRdb independently ran MiXCR on the multiplex PCR reads; one entry per CDR3 protein. Among 200,000 to 250,000 distinct CDR3 sequences, roughly 19% were seen once, and the ten largest hold about 12%. This same sample was also part of a study on T cells in Graves' hyperthyroidism and ophthalmopathy. That publication notes: Every diagnosis used clinical symptoms, serum thyroxine and TRAb, thyroid ultrasound and orbital computed tomography. The primer set for the first-round RT-PCR of the TCR CDR3 was HTBI.

The chain recombines TRBV7-9 with TRBJ2-1, with 8 bases lining up with TRBD1. This sample comprised peripheral blood mononuclear cells (PBMCs), obtained at new diagnosis, from a patient treated with antithyroid drugs. The sequence came from a woman under 40 with Graves disease. This chain's CDR3 is CASSLDPSPTGVEQFF. The DNA of the CDR3 is TGTGCCAGCAGCTTAGATCCTAGCCCGACAGGGGTGGAGCAGTTCTTC.